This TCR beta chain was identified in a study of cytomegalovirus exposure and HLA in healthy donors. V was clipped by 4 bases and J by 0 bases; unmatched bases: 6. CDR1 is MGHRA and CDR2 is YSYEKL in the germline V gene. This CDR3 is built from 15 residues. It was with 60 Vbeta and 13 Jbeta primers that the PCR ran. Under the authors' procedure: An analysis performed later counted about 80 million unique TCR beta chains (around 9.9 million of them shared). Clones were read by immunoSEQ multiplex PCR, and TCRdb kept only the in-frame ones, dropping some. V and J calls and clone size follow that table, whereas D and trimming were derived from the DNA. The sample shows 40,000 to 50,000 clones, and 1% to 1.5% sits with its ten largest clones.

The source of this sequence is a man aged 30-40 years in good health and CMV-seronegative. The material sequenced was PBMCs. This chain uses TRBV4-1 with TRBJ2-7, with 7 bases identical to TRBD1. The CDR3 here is CASSPTGQNSYEQYF. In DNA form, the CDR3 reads TGCGCCAGCAGCCCAACGGGACAGAACTCCTACGAGCAGTACTTC.